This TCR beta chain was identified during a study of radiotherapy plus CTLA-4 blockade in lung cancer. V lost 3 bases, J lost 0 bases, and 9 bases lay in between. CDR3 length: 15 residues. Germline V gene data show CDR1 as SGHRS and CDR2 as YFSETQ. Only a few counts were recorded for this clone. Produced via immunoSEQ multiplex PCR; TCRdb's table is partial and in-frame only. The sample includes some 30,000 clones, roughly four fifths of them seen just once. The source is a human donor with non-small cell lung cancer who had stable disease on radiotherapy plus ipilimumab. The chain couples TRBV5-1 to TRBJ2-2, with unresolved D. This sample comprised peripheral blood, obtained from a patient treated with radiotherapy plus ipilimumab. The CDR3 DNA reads TGCGCCAGCAGCTCCGTTGTCGCGAACACCGGGGAGCTGTTTTTT. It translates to CASSSVVANTGELFF.